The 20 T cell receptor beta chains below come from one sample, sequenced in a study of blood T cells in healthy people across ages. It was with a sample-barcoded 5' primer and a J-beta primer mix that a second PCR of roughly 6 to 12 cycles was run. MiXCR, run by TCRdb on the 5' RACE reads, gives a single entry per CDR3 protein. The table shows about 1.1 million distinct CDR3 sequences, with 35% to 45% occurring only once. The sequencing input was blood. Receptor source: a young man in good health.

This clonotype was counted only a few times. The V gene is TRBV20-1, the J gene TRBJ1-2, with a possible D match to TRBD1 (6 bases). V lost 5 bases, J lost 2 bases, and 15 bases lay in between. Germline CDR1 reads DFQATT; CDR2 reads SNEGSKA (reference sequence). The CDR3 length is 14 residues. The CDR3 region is CSAPGGSWNYGYTF. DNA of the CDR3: TGCAGTGCTCCGGGGGGCAGTTGGAACTATGGCTACACCTTC.

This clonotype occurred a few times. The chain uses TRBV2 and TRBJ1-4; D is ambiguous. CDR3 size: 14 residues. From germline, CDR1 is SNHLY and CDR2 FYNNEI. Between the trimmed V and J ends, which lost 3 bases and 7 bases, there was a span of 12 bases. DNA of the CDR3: TGTGCCAGCAGTGAGAGTGCCTCGGTTGAAAAACTGTTTTTT. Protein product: CASSESASVEKLFF. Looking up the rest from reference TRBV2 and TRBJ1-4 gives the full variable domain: EPEVTQTPSHQVTQMGQEVILRCVPISNHLYFYWYRQILGQKVEFLVSFYNNEISEKSEIFDDQFSVERPDGSNFTLKIRSTKLEDSAMYFCASSESASVEKLFFGSGTQLSVL.

DNA of the CDR3: TGTGCCAGCAGCCGCACAGGGGGCTCGGAGGCTTTCTTT. This gives the protein CASSRTGGSEAFF. The gene calls are TRBV3-1 and TRBJ1-1, with TRBD1 matching 9 bases. The CDR3 is 13 residues long. Trimming took 4 bases from V and 11 from J; bases not matched to a gene: 8. Germline CDR1 LGHDT, CDR2 YNNKEL (reference sequence).

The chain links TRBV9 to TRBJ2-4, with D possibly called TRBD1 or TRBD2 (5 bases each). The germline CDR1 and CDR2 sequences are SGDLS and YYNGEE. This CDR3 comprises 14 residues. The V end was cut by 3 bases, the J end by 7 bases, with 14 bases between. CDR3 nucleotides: TGTGCCAGCAGCGCAAGGGACCTAGCTAACATTCAGTACTTC. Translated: CASSARDLANIQYF.

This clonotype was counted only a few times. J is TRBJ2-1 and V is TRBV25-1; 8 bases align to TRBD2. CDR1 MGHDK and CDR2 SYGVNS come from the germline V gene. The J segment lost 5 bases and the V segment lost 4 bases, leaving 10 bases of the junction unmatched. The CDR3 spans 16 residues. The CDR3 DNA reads TGTGCCAGCAGTGCCCACAGCGGGGGTCCTGACAATGAGCAGTTCTTC. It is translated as CASSAHSGGPDNEQFF.

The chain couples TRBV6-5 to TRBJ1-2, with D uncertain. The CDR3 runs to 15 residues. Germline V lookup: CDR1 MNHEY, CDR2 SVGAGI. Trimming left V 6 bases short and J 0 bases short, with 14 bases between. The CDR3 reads CASSKDGYTNYGYTF. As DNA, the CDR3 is TGTGCCAGCAGCAAGGACGGATATACTAACTATGGCTACACCTTC.

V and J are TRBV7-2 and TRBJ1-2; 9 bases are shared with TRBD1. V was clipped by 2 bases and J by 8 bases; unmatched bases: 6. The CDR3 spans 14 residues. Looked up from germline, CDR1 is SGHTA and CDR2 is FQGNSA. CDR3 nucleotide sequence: TGTGCCAGCAGCTTAAACAGGGGGCCCTCCGGCTACACCTTC. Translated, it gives CASSLNRGPSGYTF.

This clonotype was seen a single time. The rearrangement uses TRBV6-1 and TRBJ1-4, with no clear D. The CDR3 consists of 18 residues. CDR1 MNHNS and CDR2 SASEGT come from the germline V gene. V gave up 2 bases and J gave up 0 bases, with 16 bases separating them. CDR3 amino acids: CASSETGQAGATNEKLFF. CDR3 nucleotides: TGTGCCAGCAGTGAAACCGGGCAGGCGGGTGCAACTAATGAAAAACTGTTTTTT.

Here the CDR3 reads CASSYSGGGGAFDNQPQHF. Here the CDR3 DNA reads TGTGCCAGCAGTTACTCCGGGGGGGGCGGGGCGTTTGACAATCAGCCCCAGCATTTT. The gene calls are TRBV6-5 and TRBJ1-5, with D possibly matching TRBD1 (6 bases). Trimming stripped 0 bases from V and 3 bases from J, with 21 bases between. CDR3 length equals 19 residues. Germline V gives CDR1 MNHEY, CDR2 SVGAGI.

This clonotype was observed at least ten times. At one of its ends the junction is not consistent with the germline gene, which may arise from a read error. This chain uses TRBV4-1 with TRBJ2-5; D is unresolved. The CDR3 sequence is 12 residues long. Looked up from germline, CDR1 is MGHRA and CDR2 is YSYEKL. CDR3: CASSQPQETQYF. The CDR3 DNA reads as TGTGCCAGCTCACAACCACAAGAGACCCAGTACTTC.

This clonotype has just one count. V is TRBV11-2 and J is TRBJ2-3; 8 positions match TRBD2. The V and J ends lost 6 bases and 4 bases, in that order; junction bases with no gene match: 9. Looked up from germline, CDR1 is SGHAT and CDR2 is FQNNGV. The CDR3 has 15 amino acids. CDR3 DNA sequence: TGTGCCAGCAGACGGGCGGGACTAGGAGCAGATACGCAGTATTTT. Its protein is CASRRAGLGADTQYF.

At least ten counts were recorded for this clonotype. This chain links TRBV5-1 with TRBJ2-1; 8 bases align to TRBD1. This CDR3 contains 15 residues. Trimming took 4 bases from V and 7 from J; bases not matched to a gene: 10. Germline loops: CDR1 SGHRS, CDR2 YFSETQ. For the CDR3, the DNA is TGCGCCAGCAGCCAAAGACAGGGGACGAGAAATGAGCAGTTCTTC. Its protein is CASSQRQGTRNEQFF.

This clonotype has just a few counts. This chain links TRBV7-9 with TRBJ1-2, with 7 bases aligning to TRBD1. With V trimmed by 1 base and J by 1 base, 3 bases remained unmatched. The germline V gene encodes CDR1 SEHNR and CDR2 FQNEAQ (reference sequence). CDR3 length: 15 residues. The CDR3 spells CASSLVDRINYGYTF. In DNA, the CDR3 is TGTGCCAGCAGCTTAGTGGACAGGATTAACTATGGCTACACCTTC.

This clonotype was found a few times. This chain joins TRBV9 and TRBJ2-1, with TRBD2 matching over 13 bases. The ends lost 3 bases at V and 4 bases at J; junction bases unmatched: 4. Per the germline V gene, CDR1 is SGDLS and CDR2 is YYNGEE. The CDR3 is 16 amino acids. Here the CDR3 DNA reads TGTGCCAGCAGCGCCCCACTAGCGGGGGGGTACAATGAGCAGTTCTTC. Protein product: CASSAPLAGGYNEQFF.

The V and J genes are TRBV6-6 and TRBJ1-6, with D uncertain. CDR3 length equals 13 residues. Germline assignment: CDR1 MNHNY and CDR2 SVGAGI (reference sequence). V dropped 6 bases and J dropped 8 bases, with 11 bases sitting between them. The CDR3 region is CASRPPEDSPLHF. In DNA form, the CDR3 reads TGTGCCAGCAGACCCCCGGAAGATTCACCCCTCCACTTT.

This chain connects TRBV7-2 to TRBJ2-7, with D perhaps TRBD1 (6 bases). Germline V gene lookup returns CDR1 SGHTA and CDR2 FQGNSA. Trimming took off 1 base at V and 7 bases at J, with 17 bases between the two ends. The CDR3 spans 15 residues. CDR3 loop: CASSLVGQTTGEQYF. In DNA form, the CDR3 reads TGTGCCAGCAGCTTAGTTGGACAGACCACGGGAGAGCAGTACTTC.

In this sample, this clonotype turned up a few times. The CDR3 nucleotides read TGTGCCAGCAGTGATTGGGTTAACACTGAAGCTTTCTTT. Protein: CASSDWVNTEAFF. This chain uses TRBV2 with TRBJ1-1, with D hard to call. The CDR3 has 13 residues. Germline V gene lookup returns CDR1 SNHLY and CDR2 FYNNEI. Trimming cost V 3 bases and J 2 bases, with 7 bases left between them.

CDR3 coding DNA: TGTGCCACCAGTGAACCCGGACTTCCAGATACGCAGTATTTT. Translating it yields CATSEPGLPDTQYF. The V and J genes are TRBV24-1 and TRBJ2-3; tentatively, D is TRBD2 (5 bases). The germline V gene encodes CDR1 KGHDR and CDR2 SFDVKD. V shed 4 bases and J shed 4 bases, with 11 bases lying between them. The CDR3 length is 14 residues.

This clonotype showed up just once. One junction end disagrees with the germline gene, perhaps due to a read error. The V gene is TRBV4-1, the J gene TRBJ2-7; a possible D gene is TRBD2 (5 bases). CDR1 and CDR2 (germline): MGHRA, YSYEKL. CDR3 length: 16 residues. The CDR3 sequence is CSSSHSEGRFLYEQYF. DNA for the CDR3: TGCTCCAGCAGCCATTCCGAGGGCAGGTTTCTCTATGAGCAGTACTTC.

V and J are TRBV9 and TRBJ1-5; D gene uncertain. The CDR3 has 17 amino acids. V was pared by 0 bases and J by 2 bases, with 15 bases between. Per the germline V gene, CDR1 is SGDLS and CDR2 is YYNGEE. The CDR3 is CASSVVLPRACNQPQHF. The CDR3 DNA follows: TGTGCCAGCAGCGTAGTGCTACCCAGAGCCTGCAATCAGCCCCAGCATTTT.